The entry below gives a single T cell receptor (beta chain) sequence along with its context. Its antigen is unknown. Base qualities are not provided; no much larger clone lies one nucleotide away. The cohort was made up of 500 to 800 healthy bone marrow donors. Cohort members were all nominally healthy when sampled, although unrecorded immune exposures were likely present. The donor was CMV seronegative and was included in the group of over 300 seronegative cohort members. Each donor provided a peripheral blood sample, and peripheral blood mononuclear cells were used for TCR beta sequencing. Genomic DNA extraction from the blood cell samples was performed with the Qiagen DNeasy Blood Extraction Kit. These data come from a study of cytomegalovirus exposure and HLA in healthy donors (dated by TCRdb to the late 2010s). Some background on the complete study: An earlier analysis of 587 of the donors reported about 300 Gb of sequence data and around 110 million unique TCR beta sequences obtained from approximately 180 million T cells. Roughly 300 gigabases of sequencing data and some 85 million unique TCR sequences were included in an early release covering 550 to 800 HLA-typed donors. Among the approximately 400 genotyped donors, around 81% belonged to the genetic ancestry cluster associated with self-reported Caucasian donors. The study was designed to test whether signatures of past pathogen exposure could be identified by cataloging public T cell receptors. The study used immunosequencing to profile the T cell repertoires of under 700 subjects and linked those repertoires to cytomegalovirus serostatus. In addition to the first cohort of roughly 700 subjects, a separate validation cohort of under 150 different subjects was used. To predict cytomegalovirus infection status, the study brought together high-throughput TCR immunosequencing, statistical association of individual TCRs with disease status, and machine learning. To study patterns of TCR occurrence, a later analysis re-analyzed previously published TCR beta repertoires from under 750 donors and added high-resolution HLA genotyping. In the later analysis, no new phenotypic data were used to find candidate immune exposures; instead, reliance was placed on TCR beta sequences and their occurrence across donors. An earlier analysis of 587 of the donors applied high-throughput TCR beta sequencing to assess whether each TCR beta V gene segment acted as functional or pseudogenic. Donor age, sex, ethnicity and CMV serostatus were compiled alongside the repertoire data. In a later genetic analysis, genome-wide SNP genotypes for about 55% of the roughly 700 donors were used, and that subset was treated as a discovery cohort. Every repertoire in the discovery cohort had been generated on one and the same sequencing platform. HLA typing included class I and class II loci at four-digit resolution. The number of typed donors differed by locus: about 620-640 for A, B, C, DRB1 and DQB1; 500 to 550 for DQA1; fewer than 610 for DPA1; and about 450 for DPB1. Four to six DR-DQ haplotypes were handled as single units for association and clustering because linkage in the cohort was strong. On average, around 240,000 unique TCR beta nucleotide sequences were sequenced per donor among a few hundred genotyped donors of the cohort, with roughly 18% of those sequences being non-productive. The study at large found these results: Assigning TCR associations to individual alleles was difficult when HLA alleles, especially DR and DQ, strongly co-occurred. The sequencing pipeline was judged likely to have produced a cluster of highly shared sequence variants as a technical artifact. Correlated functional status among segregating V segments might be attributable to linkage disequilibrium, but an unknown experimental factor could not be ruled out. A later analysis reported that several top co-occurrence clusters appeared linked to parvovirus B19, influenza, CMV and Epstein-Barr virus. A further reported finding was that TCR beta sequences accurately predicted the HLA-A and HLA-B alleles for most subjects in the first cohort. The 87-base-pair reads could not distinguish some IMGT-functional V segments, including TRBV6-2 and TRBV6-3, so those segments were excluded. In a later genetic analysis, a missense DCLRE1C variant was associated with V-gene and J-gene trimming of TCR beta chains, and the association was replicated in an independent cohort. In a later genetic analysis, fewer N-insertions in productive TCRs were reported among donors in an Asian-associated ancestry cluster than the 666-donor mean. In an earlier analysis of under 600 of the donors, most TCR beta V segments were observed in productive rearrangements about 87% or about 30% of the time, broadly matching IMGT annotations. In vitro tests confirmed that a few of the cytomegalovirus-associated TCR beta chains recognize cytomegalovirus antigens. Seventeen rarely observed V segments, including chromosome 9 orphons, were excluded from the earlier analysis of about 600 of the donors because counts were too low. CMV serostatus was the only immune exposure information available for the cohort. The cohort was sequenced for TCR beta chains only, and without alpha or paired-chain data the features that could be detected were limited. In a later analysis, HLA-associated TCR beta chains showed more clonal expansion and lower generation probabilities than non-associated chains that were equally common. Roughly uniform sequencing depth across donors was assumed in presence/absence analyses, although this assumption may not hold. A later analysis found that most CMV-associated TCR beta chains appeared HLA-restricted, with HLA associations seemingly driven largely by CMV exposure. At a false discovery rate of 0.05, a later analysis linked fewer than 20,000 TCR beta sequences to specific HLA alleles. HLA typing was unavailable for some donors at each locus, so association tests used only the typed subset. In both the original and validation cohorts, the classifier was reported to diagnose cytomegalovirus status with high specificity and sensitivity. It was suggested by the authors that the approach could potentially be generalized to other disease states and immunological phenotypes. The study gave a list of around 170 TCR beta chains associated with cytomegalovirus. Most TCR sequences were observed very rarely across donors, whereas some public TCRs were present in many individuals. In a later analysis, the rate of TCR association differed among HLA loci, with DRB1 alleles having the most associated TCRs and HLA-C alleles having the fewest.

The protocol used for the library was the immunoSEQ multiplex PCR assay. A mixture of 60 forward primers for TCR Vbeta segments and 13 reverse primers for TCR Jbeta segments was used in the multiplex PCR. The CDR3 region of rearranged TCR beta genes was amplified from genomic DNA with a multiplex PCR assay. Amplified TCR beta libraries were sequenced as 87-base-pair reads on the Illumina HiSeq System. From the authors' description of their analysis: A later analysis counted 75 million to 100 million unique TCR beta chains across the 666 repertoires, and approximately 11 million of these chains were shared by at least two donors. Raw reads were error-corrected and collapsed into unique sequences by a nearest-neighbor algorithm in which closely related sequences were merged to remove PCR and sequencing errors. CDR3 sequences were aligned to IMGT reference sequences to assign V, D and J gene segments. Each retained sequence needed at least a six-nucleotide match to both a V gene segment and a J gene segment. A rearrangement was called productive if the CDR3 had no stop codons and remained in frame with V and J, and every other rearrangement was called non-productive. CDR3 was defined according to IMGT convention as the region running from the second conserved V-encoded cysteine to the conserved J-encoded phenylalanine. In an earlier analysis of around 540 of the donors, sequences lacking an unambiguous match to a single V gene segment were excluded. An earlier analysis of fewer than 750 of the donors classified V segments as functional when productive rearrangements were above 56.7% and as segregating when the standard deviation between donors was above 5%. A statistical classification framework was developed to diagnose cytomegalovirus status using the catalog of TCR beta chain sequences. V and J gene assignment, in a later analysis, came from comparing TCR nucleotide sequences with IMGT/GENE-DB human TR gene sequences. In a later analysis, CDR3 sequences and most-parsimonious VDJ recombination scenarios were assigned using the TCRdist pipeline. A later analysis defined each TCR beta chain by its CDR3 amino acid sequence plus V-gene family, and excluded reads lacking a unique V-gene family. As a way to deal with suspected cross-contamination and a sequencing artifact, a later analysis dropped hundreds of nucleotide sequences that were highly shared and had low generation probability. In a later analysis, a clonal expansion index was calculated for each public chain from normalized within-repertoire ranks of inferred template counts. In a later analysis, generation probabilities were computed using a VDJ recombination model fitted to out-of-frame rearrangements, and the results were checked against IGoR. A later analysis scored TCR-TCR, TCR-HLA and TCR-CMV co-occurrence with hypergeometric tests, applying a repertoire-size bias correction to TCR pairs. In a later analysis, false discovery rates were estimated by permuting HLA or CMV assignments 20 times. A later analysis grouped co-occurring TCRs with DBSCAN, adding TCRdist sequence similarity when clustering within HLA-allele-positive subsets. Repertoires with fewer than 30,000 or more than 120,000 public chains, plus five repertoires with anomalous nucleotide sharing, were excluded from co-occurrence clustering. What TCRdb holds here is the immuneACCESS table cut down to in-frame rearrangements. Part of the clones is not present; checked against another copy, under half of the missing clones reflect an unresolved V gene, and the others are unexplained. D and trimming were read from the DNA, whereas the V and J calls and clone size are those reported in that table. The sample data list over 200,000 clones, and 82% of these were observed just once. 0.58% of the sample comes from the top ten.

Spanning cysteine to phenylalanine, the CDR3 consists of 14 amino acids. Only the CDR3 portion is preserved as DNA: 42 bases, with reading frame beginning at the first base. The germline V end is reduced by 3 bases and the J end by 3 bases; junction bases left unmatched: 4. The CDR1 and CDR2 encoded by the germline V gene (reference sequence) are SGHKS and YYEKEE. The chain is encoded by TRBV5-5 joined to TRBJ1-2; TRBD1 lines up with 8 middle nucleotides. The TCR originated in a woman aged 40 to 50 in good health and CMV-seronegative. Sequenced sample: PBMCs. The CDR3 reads CASSYPGGHYGYTF. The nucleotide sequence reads TGTGCCAGCAGCTATCCAGGGGGCCACTATGGCTACACCTTC.